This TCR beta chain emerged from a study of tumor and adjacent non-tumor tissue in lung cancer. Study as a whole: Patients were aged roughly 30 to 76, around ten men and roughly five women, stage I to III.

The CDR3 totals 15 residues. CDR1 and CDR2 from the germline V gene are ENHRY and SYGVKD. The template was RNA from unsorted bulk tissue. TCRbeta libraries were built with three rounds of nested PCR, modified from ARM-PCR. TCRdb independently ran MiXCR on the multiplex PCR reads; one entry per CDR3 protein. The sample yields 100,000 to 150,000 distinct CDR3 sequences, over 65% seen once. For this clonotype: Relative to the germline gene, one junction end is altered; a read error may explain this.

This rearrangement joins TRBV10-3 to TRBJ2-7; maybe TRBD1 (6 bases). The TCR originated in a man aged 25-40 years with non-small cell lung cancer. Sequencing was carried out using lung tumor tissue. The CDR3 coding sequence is TGTGCCATCAGTGATCCGGGACAAGGGAACTACGAGCGGTACTTC. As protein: CAISDPGQGNYERYF.